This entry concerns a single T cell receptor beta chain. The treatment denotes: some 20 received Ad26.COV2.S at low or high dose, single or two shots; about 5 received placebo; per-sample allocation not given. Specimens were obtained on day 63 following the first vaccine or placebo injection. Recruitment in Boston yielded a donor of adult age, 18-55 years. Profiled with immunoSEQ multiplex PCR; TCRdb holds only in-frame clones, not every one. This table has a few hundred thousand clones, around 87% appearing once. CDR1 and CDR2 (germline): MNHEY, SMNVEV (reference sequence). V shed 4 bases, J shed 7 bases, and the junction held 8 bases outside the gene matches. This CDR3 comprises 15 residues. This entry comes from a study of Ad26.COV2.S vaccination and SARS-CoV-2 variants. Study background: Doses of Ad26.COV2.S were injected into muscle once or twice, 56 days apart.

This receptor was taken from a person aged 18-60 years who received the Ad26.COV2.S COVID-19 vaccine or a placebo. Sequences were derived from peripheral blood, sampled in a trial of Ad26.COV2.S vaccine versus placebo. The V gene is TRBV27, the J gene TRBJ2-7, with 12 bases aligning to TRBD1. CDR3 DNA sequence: TGTGCCAGCAGTTCATCCGGGACAGGGGGCTGGGAGCAGTACTTC. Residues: CASSSSGTGGWEQYF.